These T cell receptor beta chains were read from a single sample in a study of radiation and T cells in renal cell carcinoma. Only in-frame clones appear in the TCRdb table, and some are missing; sequencing was by immunoSEQ multiplex PCR. The table shows some 150,000 clones, with about 86% occurring only once. Specimen: blood, collected from a patient whose treatment included radiotherapy and nephrectomy. The receptor set was obtained from a woman between 45 and 65 years old with renal cell carcinoma. CDR3s include the opening cysteine and the closing phenylalanine or tryptophan. A D gene is named only where the DNA matches it firmly. Rows give clone size only sometimes, using once, few, many, or a class for an expanded clone.

clone size,V gene,D gene,J gene,CDR3 DNA,CDR3 protein
-,TRBV7-8,-,TRBJ1-2,TGTGCCAGCAGCTTAGCAGGGACGGTTGGCTACACCTTC,CASSLAGTVGYTF
-,TRBV30,-,TRBJ2-6,TGTGCCTGGAGTTTGCCCGGGGCTGGGGCCAACGTCCTGACTTTC,CAWSLPGAGANVLTF
once,TRBV6-6,-,TRBJ2-7,TGTGCCAGCACACCAGAAGGTCTGGGCGAGCAGTACTTC,CASTPEGLGEQYF
-,TRBV10-1,TRBD2,TRBJ2-5,TGCGCCAGCAGTGAGTCGCTAGCGGGGTCCCAAGAGACCCAGTACTTC,CASSESLAGSQETQYF
once,TRBV5-3,-,TRBJ2-5,TGTGCCAGAAGTCGGGCCCAAGAGACCCAGTACTTC,CARSRAQETQYF
few,TRBV18,-,TRBJ1-6,TGTGCCAGCTCACTCACTGGAGGGGACAATTCACCCCTCCACTTT,CASSLTGGDNSPLHF
-,TRBV9,TRBD2,TRBJ2-5,TGTGCCAGCAGCGTACTAGCGGGCGAGCAAGAGACCCAGTACTTC,CASSVLAGEQETQYF
-,TRBV5-1,-,TRBJ2-7,TGCGCCAGCAGCCTCGGGAGTCCGGGGGAGCAGTACTTC,CASSLGSPGEQYF
-,TRBV18,TRBD1,TRBJ2-1,TGTGCCAGCTCACCACAGGGGGCGCCGGCTGGTGAGCAGTTCTTC,CASSPQGAPAGEQFF
-,TRBV9,TRBD2,TRBJ2-3,TGTGCCAGCAGCGTAGGGCTAGCGGGGACTACCACAGATACGCAGTATTTT,CASSVGLAGTTTDTQYF
-,TRBV6-5,-,TRBJ1-2,TGTGCCAGCAGTTACCGGGTCCTTGGGGGCTACACCTTC,CASSYRVLGGYTF
-,TRBV9,-,TRBJ1-6,TGTGCCAGCAGCGTAGGAGAACCGGGTTCGGGTAATTCACCCCTCCACTTT,CASSVGEPGSGNSPLHF
-,TRBV28,-,TRBJ1-5,TGTGCCAGCAGTCCCGGGGAGGGCAATCAGCCCCAGCATTTT,CASSPGEGNQPQHF
-,TRBV6-5,-,TRBJ2-1,TGTGCCAGCAGTTACGGCCAAGCCAATGAGCAGTTCTTC,CASSYGQANEQFF
-,TRBV27,-,TRBJ2-2,TGTGCCAGCAGTTTATTACCAGGGCCTACGAACACCGGGGAGCTGTTTTTT,CASSLLPGPTNTGELFF
-,TRBV27,-,TRBJ1-5,TGTGCCAGCAGTTTAGGGCTCGTTAGCAATCAGCCCCAGCATTTT,CASSLGLVSNQPQHF
-,TRBV10-1,TRBD2,TRBJ2-2,TGCGCCAGCAGTGACCAGACTAGCGAGGAGCTGTTTTTT,CASSDQTSEELFF
-,TRBV28,-,TRBJ2-7,TGTGCCAGCAGTTTACAGGGTATCTACGAGCAGTACTTC,CASSLQGIYEQYF
-,TRBV29-1,TRBD2,TRBJ2-1,TGCAGCGCTGAGAGCGGGGGCGAGCAGTTCTTC,CSAESGGEQFF
-,TRBV7-2,-,TRBJ2-2,TGTGCCAGCAGCTTTGTTACCGGGGAGCTGTTTTTT,CASSFVTGELFF
few,TRBV28,-,TRBJ2-7,TGTGCCAGCAGTTTACCCCATGATGGTAGCTCCTACGAGCAGTACTTC,CASSLPHDGSSYEQYF
-,TRBV9,-,TRBJ1-1,TGTGCCAGCAGCGTAGACCCCTCAGGGTGGAACACTGAAGCTTTCTTT,CASSVDPSGWNTEAFF
-,TRBV11-2,-,TRBJ1-4,TGTGCCAGCAGCTTAGAGGTCCTGGGTGGCGAACTGTTTTTT,CASSLEVLGGELFF
-,TRBV4-1,-,TRBJ2-7,TGCGCCAGCAGCCAAGATGCGAGACAGGTATCCGAGCAGTACTTC,CASSQDARQVSEQYF
-,TRBV28,-,TRBJ2-5,TGTGCCAGCAGTTCCGGGACCTCTAGGTCCCAGTACTTC,CASSSGTSRSQYF
-,TRBV15,TRBD1,TRBJ1-2,TGTGCCACCAGCAGAGATCGGGGACAGGGGAAAGGTCACTATGGCTACACCTTC,CATSRDRGQGKGHYGYTF
-,TRBV7-2,TRBD2,TRBJ2-7,TGTGCCAGCAGCTTTGGACTAGCGGGAGGGTTATACGAGCAGTACTTC,CASSFGLAGGLYEQYF
-,TRBV9,TRBD2,TRBJ2-1,TGTGCCAGCAGCGTAGTAGGCCGGACTAGCGGGATCGTCAATGAGCAGTTCTTC,CASSVVGRTSGIVNEQFF
-,TRBV4-2,TRBD2,TRBJ2-1,TGTGCCAGCAGCCAAGAGACTAGCGGGCAATCCTACAATGAGCAGTTCTTC,CASSQETSGQSYNEQFF
once,TRBV18,TRBD2,TRBJ2-7,TGTGCCAGCTCACCACCGTTTGGGACTAGCGGCTCCTACGAGCAGTACTTC,CASSPPFGTSGSYEQYF
-,TRBV5-1,TRBD1,TRBJ2-5,TGCGCCAGCAGCTTTGGACAGGCTGAGACCCAGTACTTC,CASSFGQAETQYF
few,TRBV18,-,TRBJ2-2,TGTGCCAGCTCACCACAGTACCGGGGGGCAAGCACCGGGGAGCTGTTTTTT,CASSPQYRGASTGELFF
-,TRBV7-3,-,TRBJ2-1,TGTGCCAGCAGCTCCCCGGAGGGGCTCCAGTTCTTC,CASSSPEGLQFF
-,TRBV19,TRBD1,TRBJ1-4,TGTGCCAGTACAACAGGGGGATCTAATGAAAAACTGTTTTTT,CASTTGGSNEKLFF
-,TRBV5-6,-,TRBJ2-1,TGTGCCAGCAGAGTTCGTCTCAGGGGATCACGATACAATGAGCAGTTCTTC,CASRVRLRGSRYNEQFF
-,TRBV7-9,-,TRBJ1-4,TGTGCCAGCAGCGCCCTGGGGGGCAGTGAAAAACTGTTTTTT,CASSALGGSEKLFF
-,TRBV5-1,TRBD1,TRBJ2-2,TGCGCCAGCAGGGCCGGGACAGGGGACACCGGGGAGCTGTTTTTT,CASRAGTGDTGELFF
-,TRBV30,-,TRBJ1-6,TGTGCCTGGAGGATATCGACCAGGAACAATTCACCCCTCCACTTT,CAWRISTRNNSPLHF
-,TRBV14,-,TRBJ2-7,TGTGCCAGCAGCCAAGATTGGAAGGGGATCCACGAGCAGTACTTC,CASSQDWKGIHEQYF
-,TRBV7-9,-,TRBJ2-1,TGTGCCAGCAGTCGCAATGAGCAGTTCTTC,CASSRNEQFF
-,TRBV30,TRBD1,TRBJ1-3,TGTGCCTGGAGTCCCGGACAGGTGGCTGGAAACACCATATATTTT,CAWSPGQVAGNTIYF
-,TRBV5-1,TRBD1,TRBJ2-5,TGCGCCAGCAGCTTGGGGCACAGGGGCCAAGAGACCCAGTACTTC,CASSLGHRGQETQYF
-,TRBV4-3,TRBD2,TRBJ2-5,TGCGCCAGCAGCCAAGAAAACAGCGGGATGTGGGAGACCCAGTACTTC,CASSQENSGMWETQYF
-,TRBV9,-,TRBJ2-4,TGTGCCAGCAGCGTAGCTCTTGAGGGGAGGAACATTCAGTACTTC,CASSVALEGRNIQYF
-,TRBV9,-,TRBJ1-2,TGTGCCAGCAGCGGGGTTTCAGATTACTATGGCTACACCTTC,CASSGVSDYYGYTF
-,TRBV7-2,TRBD1,TRBJ1-2,TGTGCCAGCAGCTCAGGGGGTAACGGCTACACCTTC,CASSSGGNGYTF
-,TRBV14,TRBD1,TRBJ2-7,TGTGCCAGCAGCCAGGGCCTGGACAGGGGCTACGAGCAGTACTTC,CASSQGLDRGYEQYF
once,TRBV5-1,TRBD2,TRBJ2-7,TGCGCCAGCAGCTTGAGGACTAGCGGTTCCCGGATCTACGAGCAGTACTTC,CASSLRTSGSRIYEQYF
-,TRBV5-1,-,TRBJ2-2,TGCGCCAGCAGCTTGGCTTCCAGGGGCGCCGGGGAGCTGTTTTTT,CASSLASRGAGELFF
-,TRBV5-4,-,TRBJ1-2,TGTGCCAGCAGCTTGGGAGTGGGGGGCACTAACTATGGCTACACCTTC,CASSLGVGGTNYGYTF
few,TRBV7-8,-,TRBJ1-1,TGTGCCAGCAGCTTATTCCCGGGAAGGGAGAACACTGAAGCTTTCTTT,CASSLFPGRENTEAFF
once,TRBV28,TRBD1,TRBJ1-2,TGTGCCAGCAGCCTGGGACAGAGTAACTATGGCTACACCTTC,CASSLGQSNYGYTF
-,TRBV7-8,TRBD1,TRBJ2-1,TGTGCCACTTCCGGGACAGGGGGCCTGGGGTCCTACAATGAGCAGTTCTTC,CATSGTGGLGSYNEQFF
few,TRBV7-7,-,TRBJ2-1,TGTGCTAGCAGCTCCCACCGGGACTCTGACCTTGAGCAGTTCTTC,CASSSHRDSDLEQFF
once,TRBV18,-,TRBJ1-4,TGTGCCAGCTCAATCCCTACAGCGGAAAAACTGTTTTTT,CASSIPTAEKLFF
-,TRBV4-3,TRBD2,TRBJ2-7,TGCGCCAGCAGCCAAGAAGGGACTAGCGGCTTCTACGAGCAGTACTTC,CASSQEGTSGFYEQYF
-,TRBV19,-,TRBJ1-5,TGTGCCAGTAGTATGGAGGTCAATCAGCCCCAGCATTTT,CASSMEVNQPQHF
-,TRBV7-8,TRBD1,TRBJ2-3,TGTGCCAGCAGCCGCGGGACAGGGGATAGGGATACGCAGTATTTT,CASSRGTGDRDTQYF